The next 8 T cell receptor beta chains were all read from a single sample in a study of CXCR3-negative and CXCR3-positive naive CD8 T cells. UMI-labeled 5' RACE yielded the TRB cDNA libraries. With the 5' RACE reads reprocessed, TCRdb shows one record per CDR3 protein and no DNA. This table lists some 66,000 distinct CDR3 sequences. The material sequenced was naive CXCR3- CD8+ T cells from blood. Noted subset: CD45RO-CCR7+CD27+CD95- naive CD8+ T cells lacking CXCR3 (TNR3-). The receptors come from a human donor in good health. Some clones in this sample may be carry-over from other donors' samples.

The V and J genes are TRBV4-3 and TRBJ2-1; TCRdb's D call of TRBD1 is untestable without DNA. The CDR3 runs 16 residues. CDR1 is LGHNA, CDR2 YSLEER, per germline. The CDR3 sequence is CASSQDSGAGFNEQFF.

The V and J genes are TRBV7-9 and TRBJ2-1. Germline lookup yields CDR1 SEHNR and CDR2 FQNEAQ (reference sequence). This CDR3 contains 13 residues. CDR3 sequence: CASSTQSYNEQFF. Complete variable domain (other parts from reference TRBV7-9 and TRBJ2-1): DTGVSQNPRHKITKRGQNVTFRCDPISEHNRLYWYRQTLGQGPEFLTYFQNEAQLEKSRLLSDRFSAERPKGSFSTLEIQRTEQGDSAMYLCASSTQSYNEQFFGPGTRLTVL.

The chain is built from TRBV12-3 or TRBV12-4 and TRBJ1-2; the TRBD1 assignment by TCRdb is unverifiable without DNA. The CDR3 runs 13 residues. The CDR3 spells CASNSDRVEGYTF.

The chain uses TRBV4-3 and TRBJ2-2. This CDR3 has 17 amino acids. Germline V gene data show CDR1 as LGHNA and CDR2 as YSLEER. The CDR3 loop is CASSQDGVQTNTGELFF.

The V and J genes are TRBV7-8 and TRBJ1-5; TCRdb gives TRBD1 as the D gene, but with no DNA this cannot be confirmed. Germline lookup yields CDR1 SGHVS and CDR2 FQNEAQ. The CDR3 covers 14 residues. CDR3 loop: CASSLEGSNQPQHF. Supplemented by reference TRBV7-8 and TRBJ1-5, the full variable domain reads GAGVSQSPRYKVAKRGQDVALRCDPISGHVSLFWYQQALGQGPEFLTYFQNEAQLDKSGLPSDRFFAERPEGSVSTLKIQRTQQEDSAVYLCASSLEGSNQPQHFGDGTRLSIL.

The V call is TRBV7-3, the J call TRBJ1-1; TCRdb names TRBD1, which stays unverified in the absence of DNA. There are 13 residues in the CDR3. Germline V gene data show CDR1 as SGHTA and CDR2 as FQGTGA. The CDR3 spells CASSLTTGAAAFF.

The genes are TRBV29-1 and TRBJ2-7; absent DNA, TCRdb's TRBD1 call cannot be checked. Germline V lookup: CDR1 SQVTM, CDR2 ANQGSEA. This CDR3 has 13 residues. The CDR3 here is CSGGLAELGEQYF.

The CDR3 sequence is CASSEGGTGAGEQFF. The genes are TRBV7-3 and TRBJ2-1; TCRdb's assignment of TRBD1 cannot be checked, as there is no DNA. CDR3 length: 15 amino acids. CDR1 is SGHTA, CDR2 FQGTGA, per germline.